This section outlines one TCR beta chain sequence together with its context. Per the authors' pipeline: Nucleated cell counts were estimated from reference gene primer amplification. Data came from immunoSEQ multiplex PCR; TCRdb stores just in-frame clones and leaves some out. D and trimming were read from the DNA, whereas the V and J calls and clone size are those reported in that table. The data contain under 150,000 clones, around 85% of them singletons. The CDR3 consists of 14 residues. Germline values: CDR1 WNHNN, CDR2 SYGVQD (reference sequence). The germline V and J ends were trimmed by 7 bases and 0 bases, with 12 bases remaining between them. The sample belongs to a study of blood T cell repertoires in COVID-19. Study as a whole: Sites across the United States, Italy and Spain contributed samples from acute and convalescent COVID-19. PBMCs, B-cell-depleted T cells, or T cells were the source of the cDNA or gDNA that made up the material.

Sequencing was done on a sample of peripheral blood. The genes are TRBV10-1 and TRBJ1-1; no firm D call. This clonotype was obtained from a human donor in a cohort sampled during active COVID-19. CDR3 protein: CASNSPSMNTEAFF. The CDR3 DNA reads TGCGCCAGCAACAGCCCCAGCATGAACACTGAAGCTTTCTTT.